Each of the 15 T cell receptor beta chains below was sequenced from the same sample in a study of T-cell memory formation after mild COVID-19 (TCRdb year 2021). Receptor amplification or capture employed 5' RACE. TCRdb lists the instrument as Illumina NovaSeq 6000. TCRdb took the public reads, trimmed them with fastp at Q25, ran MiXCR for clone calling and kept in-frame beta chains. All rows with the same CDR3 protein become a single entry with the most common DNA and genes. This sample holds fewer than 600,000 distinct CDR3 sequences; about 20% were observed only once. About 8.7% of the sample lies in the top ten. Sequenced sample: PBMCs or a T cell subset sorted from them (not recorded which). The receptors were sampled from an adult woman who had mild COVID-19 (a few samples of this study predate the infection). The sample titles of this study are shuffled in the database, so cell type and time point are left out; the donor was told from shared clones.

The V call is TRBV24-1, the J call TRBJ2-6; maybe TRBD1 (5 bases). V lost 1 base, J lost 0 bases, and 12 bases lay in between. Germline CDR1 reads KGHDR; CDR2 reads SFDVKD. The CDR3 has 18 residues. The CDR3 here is CATSDFSTAFSGANVLTF. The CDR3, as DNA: TGTGCCACCAGTGATTTCTCGACAGCTTTCTCTGGGGCCAACGTCCTGACTTTC.

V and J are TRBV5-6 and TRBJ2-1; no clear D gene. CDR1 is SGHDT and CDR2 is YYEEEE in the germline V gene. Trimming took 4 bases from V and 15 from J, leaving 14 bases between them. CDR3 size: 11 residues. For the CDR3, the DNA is TGTGCCAGCAGCATCGGTGTGTGGCTGTTCTTC. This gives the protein CASSIGVWLFF.

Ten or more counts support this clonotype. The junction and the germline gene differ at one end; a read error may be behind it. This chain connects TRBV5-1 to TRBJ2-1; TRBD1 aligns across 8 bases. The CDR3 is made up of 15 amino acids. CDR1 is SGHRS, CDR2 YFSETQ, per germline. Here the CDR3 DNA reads TGCGCCAGCACCTTGGGCTGGGACAGGTACAATGAGCAGTTCTTC. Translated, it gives CASTLGWDRYNEQFF. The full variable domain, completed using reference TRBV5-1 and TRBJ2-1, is KAGVTQTPRYLIKTRGQQVTLSCSPISGHRSVSWYQQTPGQGLQFLFEYFSETQRNKGNFPGRFSGRQFSNSRSEMNVSTLELGDSALYLCASTLGWDRYNEQFFGPGTRLTVL.

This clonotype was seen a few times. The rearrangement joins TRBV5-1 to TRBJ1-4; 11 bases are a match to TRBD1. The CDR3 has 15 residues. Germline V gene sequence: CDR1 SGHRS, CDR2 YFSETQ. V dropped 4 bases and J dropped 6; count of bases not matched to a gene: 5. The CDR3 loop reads CASSARTGGDEKLFF. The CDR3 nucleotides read TGCGCCAGCAGCGCCCGGACAGGGGGCGATGAAAAACTGTTTTTT.

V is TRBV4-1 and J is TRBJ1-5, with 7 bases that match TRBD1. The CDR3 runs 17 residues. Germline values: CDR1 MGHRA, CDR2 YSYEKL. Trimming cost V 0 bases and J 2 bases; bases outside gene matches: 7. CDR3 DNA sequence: TGCGCCAGCAGCCAAGATAGGGGGCTGGACGGCAATCAGCCCCAGCATTTT. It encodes CASSQDRGLDGNQPQHF.

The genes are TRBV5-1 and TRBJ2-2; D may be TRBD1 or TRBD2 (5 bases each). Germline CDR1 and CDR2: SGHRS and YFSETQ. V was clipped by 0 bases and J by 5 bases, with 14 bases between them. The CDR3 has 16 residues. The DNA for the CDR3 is TGCGCCAGCAGCTTGGACAAGAGGGGTTGGACCGGGGAGCTGTTTTTT. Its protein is CASSLDKRGWTGELFF.

As DNA, the CDR3 is TGTGCCACCAGCAGAGATAGAGGTCCTGGCGAGCAGTACTTC. Its protein is CATSRDRGPGEQYF. This rearrangement joins TRBV15 to TRBJ2-7; the D is unclear. The V gene's germline CDR1 is LNHNV and CDR2 YYDKDF (reference sequence). Trimming removed 0 bases from V and 6 bases from J, with 12 bases in between. The CDR3 consists of 14 residues. The full variable domain, completed using reference TRBV15 and TRBJ2-7, is DAMVIQNPRYQVTQFGKPVTLSCSQTLNHNVMYWYQQKSSQAPKLLFHYYDKDFNNEADTPDNFQSRRPNTSFCFLDIRSPGLGDTAMYLCATSRDRGPGEQYFGPGTRLTVT.

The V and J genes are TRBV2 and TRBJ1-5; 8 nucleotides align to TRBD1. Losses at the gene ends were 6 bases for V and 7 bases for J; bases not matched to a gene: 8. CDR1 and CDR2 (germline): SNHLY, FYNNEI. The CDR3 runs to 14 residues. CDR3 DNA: TGTGCCAGCAGCGGACAGGGTCACAGCCAGCCCCAGCATTTT. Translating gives CASSGQGHSQPQHF.

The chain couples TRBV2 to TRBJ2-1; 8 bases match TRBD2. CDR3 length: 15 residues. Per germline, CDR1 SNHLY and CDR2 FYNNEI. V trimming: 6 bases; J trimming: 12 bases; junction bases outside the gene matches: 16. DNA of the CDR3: TGTGCCAGCAGCGACGGACTAGCAAGGGGGATTGGGCAGTTCTTC. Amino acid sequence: CASSDGLARGIGQFF.

The CDR3 is CASSSRTGLAQYF. CDR3 DNA sequence: TGTGCCAGCAGTTCGCGGACAGGCCTGGCCCAGTACTTC. This chain links TRBV6-5 with TRBJ2-5, with 7 bases identical to TRBD1. The CDR3 has 13 amino acids. Germline V gives CDR1 MNHEY, CDR2 SVGAGI. V lost 4 bases and J lost 9; bases outside the gene matches: 8.

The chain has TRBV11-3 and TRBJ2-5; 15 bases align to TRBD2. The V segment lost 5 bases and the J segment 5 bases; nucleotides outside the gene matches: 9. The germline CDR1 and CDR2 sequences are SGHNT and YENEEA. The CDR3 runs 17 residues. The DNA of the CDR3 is TGTGCCAGCAGCCGGACTAGCGGGAGGGCATTGGGGGAGACCCAGTACTTC. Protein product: CASSRTSGRALGETQYF.

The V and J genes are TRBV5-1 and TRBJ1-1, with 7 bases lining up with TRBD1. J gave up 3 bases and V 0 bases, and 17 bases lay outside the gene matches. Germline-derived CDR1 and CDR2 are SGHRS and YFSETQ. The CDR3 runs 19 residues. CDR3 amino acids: CASSLASTGISVRDTEAFF. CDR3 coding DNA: TGCGCCAGCAGCTTGGCCTCGACAGGGATTTCGGTTCGGGACACTGAAGCTTTCTTT. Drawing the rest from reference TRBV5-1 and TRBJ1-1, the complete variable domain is KAGVTQTPRYLIKTRGQQVTLSCSPISGHRSVSWYQQTPGQGLQFLFEYFSETQRNKGNFPGRFSGRQFSNSRSEMNVSTLELGDSALYLCASSLASTGISVRDTEAFFGQGTRLTVV.

CDR3 amino acids: CATSTYRNGASGELFF. The CDR3 region has the DNA TGTGCCACCAGCACCTACCGGAATGGGGCGTCCGGGGAGCTGTTTTTT. This sequence joins TRBV15 and TRBJ2-2, with a weak D call TRBD1 (5 bases). There are 16 residues in the CDR3. CDR1 LNHNV and CDR2 YYDKDF come from the germline V gene (reference sequence). Trimming removed 4 bases from V and 6 bases from J, with 18 bases in between.

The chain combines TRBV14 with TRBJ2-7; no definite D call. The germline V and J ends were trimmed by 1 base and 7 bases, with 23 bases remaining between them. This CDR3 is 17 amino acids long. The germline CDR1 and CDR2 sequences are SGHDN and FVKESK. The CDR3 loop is CASSQGIGSPKMGEQYF. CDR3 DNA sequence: TGTGCCAGCAGCCAAGGAATTGGGTCACCTAAGATGGGGGAGCAGTACTTC.

CDR3 bases: TGTGCCAGCAGCCGGGACGATTATAGCAATCAGCCCCAGCATTTT. It translates to CASSRDDYSNQPQHF. The J gene is TRBJ1-5, the V gene TRBV6-6; possible D gene TRBD1, 5 bases. V lost 6 bases, J lost 0 bases, and 12 bases lay in between. Looked up from germline, CDR1 is MNHNY and CDR2 is SVGAGI (reference sequence). The CDR3 length is 15 residues.